One and the same sample provided the 14 T cell receptor beta chains below, sequenced in a study of blood T cell repertoires in COVID-19. The repertoire was sequenced with immunoSEQ multiplex PCR; TCRdb's copy has only in-frame clones and lacks some. The sample includes 250,000 to 350,000 clones, about 88% seen only once; the top ten take roughly 1.5%. The sequenced material came from peripheral blood. The receptors stem from a human donor with COVID-19, enrolled during active disease. The donor label of this sample is uncertain.

Only one count was recorded for this clone. As DNA, the CDR3 is TGTGCCAGCAGCGTAGGGACTAGCGGGAGTACCTACGAGCAGTACTTC. This encodes CASSVGTSGSTYEQYF. The V gene is TRBV9, the J gene TRBJ2-7; TRBD2 matches 13 bases. The CDR3 runs to 16 residues. The V segment lost 0 bases and the J segment 2 bases; nucleotides outside the gene matches: 2. Germline V gene lookup returns CDR1 SGDLS and CDR2 YYNGEE.

The V gene is TRBV28, the J gene TRBJ2-1, with 9 nucleotides matching TRBD1. Germline-derived CDR1 and CDR2 are MDHEN and SYDVKM. V dropped 5 bases and J dropped 5; count of bases not matched to a gene: 10. There are 16 residues in the CDR3. The CDR3 loop reads CASSTRDRDSHNEQFF. In nucleotides, the CDR3 is TGTGCCAGCAGTACACGGGACAGGGATAGTCACAATGAGCAGTTCTTC.

This clone has more than one count but fewer than ten. J is TRBJ2-3 and V is TRBV5-1; D perhaps matches TRBD2 (6 bases). Germline lookup yields CDR1 SGHRS and CDR2 YFSETQ. This CDR3 has 14 amino acids. Trimming left V 0 bases short and J 4 bases short, with 9 bases between. This CDR3 reads CASSLGRDPDTQYF. The CDR3 DNA reads as TGCGCCAGCAGCTTGGGGCGGGACCCAGATACGCAGTATTTT. Combining the CDR3 with reference TRBV5-1 and TRBJ2-3 gives the whole variable domain KAGVTQTPRYLIKTRGQQVTLSCSPISGHRSVSWYQQTPGQGLQFLFEYFSETQRNKGNFPGRFSGRQFSNSRSEMNVSTLELGDSALYLCASSLGRDPDTQYFGPGTRLTVL.

The sample holds one count of this clone. This chain joins TRBV6-5 and TRBJ1-2; 10 nucleotides match TRBD1. This CDR3 spans 14 amino acids. Germline CDR1 and CDR2: MNHEY and SVGAGI. The V segment lost 6 bases and the J segment 5 bases; nucleotides outside the gene matches: 6. The CDR3 nucleotides are TGTGCCAGCAGCACGGGACAGGGGACGTATGGCTACACCTTC. Amino acid sequence: CASSTGQGTYGYTF.

The rearrangement joins TRBV19 to TRBJ2-1; the D gene is possibly TRBD2 (7 bases). Looked up from germline, CDR1 is LNHDA and CDR2 is SQIVND (reference sequence). The CDR3 is 17 residues long. Trimming removed 5 bases at V and 1 base at J, with 18 bases between. The CDR3 DNA follows: TGTGCCAGTAGTGAACGAGGGGGAGGGGCGTCCTACAATGAGCAGTTCTTC. It codes for CASSERGGGASYNEQFF.

The chain links TRBV19 to TRBJ1-5; 11 nucleotides match TRBD1. The J segment lost 9 bases and the V segment lost 7 bases, leaving 11 bases of the junction unmatched. This CDR3 has 15 residues. Germline V CDR1 and CDR2: LNHDA, SQIVND (reference sequence). The CDR3 DNA sequence: TGTGCCAGTAATCCGGACAGGGGGCAATTCAGGCCCCAGCATTTT. It yields the protein CASNPDRGQFRPQHF.

The gene calls are TRBV2 and TRBJ2-3; a possible D gene is TRBD2 (6 bases). Per the germline V gene, CDR1 is SNHLY and CDR2 is FYNNEI. Trimming left V 2 bases short and J 0 bases short, with 15 bases between. The CDR3 is 17 residues long. CDR3 DNA: TGTGCCAGCAGTGAATTAGGTAGCGGCCGTAGCACAGATACGCAGTATTTT. Protein product: CASSELGSGRSTDTQYF.

J is TRBJ2-2 and V is TRBV5-1, with TRBD2 matching over 8 bases. Germline CDR1 reads SGHRS; CDR2 reads YFSETQ. The CDR3 contains 15 residues. V lost 4 bases and J lost 2; bases outside the gene matches: 4. The CDR3: CASSVTSGNTGELFF. Here the CDR3 DNA reads TGCGCCAGCAGCGTAACTAGCGGCAACACCGGGGAGCTGTTTTTT.

The rearrangement joins TRBV27 to TRBJ2-7, with TRBD1 identical over 10 bases. Germline V gene sequence: CDR1 MNHEY, CDR2 SMNVEV (reference sequence). CDR3 length: 15 residues. The J segment lost 7 bases and the V segment lost 6 bases, leaving 12 bases of the junction unmatched. The CDR3 region has the DNA TGTGCCAGCAGGCTGGGACAGGGGCAAGTCGGGGAGCAGTACTTC. Its protein is CASRLGQGQVGEQYF.

The chain carries TRBV2 and TRBJ1-6, with TRBD1 identical over 11 bases. Germline CDR1 SNHLY, CDR2 FYNNEI. There are 15 residues in the CDR3. The ends lost 5 bases at V and 5 bases at J; junction bases unmatched: 2. This CDR3 reads CASSLGQGDNSPLHF. CDR3 sequence (DNA): TGTGCCAGCAGTTTGGGACAGGGGGATAATTCACCCCTCCACTTT.

The chain uses TRBV5-4 and TRBJ1-2; 8 nucleotides line up with TRBD1. Germline assignment: CDR1 SGHNT and CDR2 YYREEE (reference sequence). J was trimmed by 7 bases and V by 2 bases; bases with no gene match: 1. CDR3 length: 12 amino acids. CDR3 nucleotide sequence: TGTGCCAGCAGCTTAACAGGGGGTGGCTACACCTTC. Translating gives CASSLTGGGYTF. Full variable domain (rest looked up from reference TRBV5-4 and TRBJ1-2): ETGVTQSPTHLIKTRGQQVTLRCSSQSGHNTVSWYQQALGQGPQFIFQYYREEENGRGNFPPRFSGLQFPNYSSELNVNALELDDSALYLCASSLTGGGYTFGSGTRLTVV.

This chain connects TRBV5-4 to TRBJ1-1; D perhaps matches TRBD1 (6 bases). The CDR3 consists of 12 residues. Germline lookup yields CDR1 SGHNT and CDR2 YYREEE (reference sequence). The germline V and J ends were trimmed by 4 bases and 11 bases, with 15 bases remaining between them. The CDR3 DNA reads as TGTGCCAGCAGCGTCGACAGGATAGGGGCTTTCTTT. Protein: CASSVDRIGAFF.

The chain employs TRBV12-5 and TRBJ1-1, with no clear D. With 5 bases removed from V and 7 bases from J, the gap between germline ends came to 8 bases. The CDR3 has 11 residues. Germline V gene data show CDR1 as LGHNT and CDR2 as FRNRAP. Written as DNA, the CDR3 is TGTGCTAGTGGTGAGGGTCGTGAAGCTTTCTTT. It encodes CASGEGREAFF.

This chain uses TRBV5-1 with TRBJ2-7; D remains unclear. The CDR3 is made up of 11 amino acids. V was trimmed by 5 bases and J by 6 bases, leaving 9 bases between them. Per the germline V gene, CDR1 is SGHRS and CDR2 is YFSETQ. The CDR3 DNA is TGCGCCAGCAGGCTATCTTCCGAGCAGTACTTC. It encodes CASRLSSEQYF.